One sample yielded the 27 T cell receptor beta chains listed below, sequenced in a study of cytotoxic CD8 clonotypes in ibrutinib-treated CLL. Only in-frame clones appear in the TCRdb table, and some are missing; sequencing was by immunoSEQ multiplex PCR. The table lists about 29,000 clones, about 62% of them singletons, with 12% to 15% in the top ten. Source: PBMCs, taken before ibrutinib treatment. These TCRs come from a human donor with chronic lymphocytic leukemia.

The chain is built from TRBV5-1 and TRBJ2-3; D uncertain. Per germline, CDR1 SGHRS and CDR2 YFSETQ. The CDR3 runs 13 residues. With 7 bases removed from V and 0 bases from J, the gap between germline ends came to 9 bases. CDR3 amino acids: CASRKVSTDTQYF. The CDR3 nucleotides are TGCGCCAGCCGGAAGGTTAGCACAGATACGCAGTATTTT.

This clone was seen only a few times. The chain links TRBV5-1 to TRBJ2-7; D remains ambiguous. There are 13 residues in the CDR3. Germline values: CDR1 SGHRS, CDR2 YFSETQ. The germline V and J ends were trimmed by 2 bases and 4 bases, with 10 bases remaining between them. Here the CDR3 reads CASSFTTGYEQYF. DNA of the CDR3: TGCGCCAGCAGCTTTACTACTGGGTACGAGCAGTACTTC. Complete variable domain (other parts from reference TRBV5-1 and TRBJ2-7): KAGVTQTPRYLIKTRGQQVTLSCSPISGHRSVSWYQQTPGQGLQFLFEYFSETQRNKGNFPGRFSGRQFSNSRSEMNVSTLELGDSALYLCASSFTTGYEQYFGPGTRLTVT.

The chain uses TRBV5-1 and TRBJ2-1; TRBD2 aligns across 9 bases. The V and J ends lost 4 bases and 6 bases, in that order; junction bases with no gene match: 11. The CDR3 sequence is 16 residues long. CDR1 and CDR2 (germline): SGHRS, YFSETQ. This CDR3 reads CASSIQTSGLFNEQFF. The CDR3, as DNA: TGCGCCAGCAGCATCCAGACTAGCGGACTTTTCAATGAGCAGTTCTTC.

The chain has TRBV6-6 and TRBJ2-1, with D perhaps given as TRBD1 or TRBD2 (5 bases each). This CDR3 comprises 15 residues. Deletions cut 4 bases from V and 4 bases from J, with 14 bases between. Per the germline V gene, CDR1 is MNHNY and CDR2 is SVGAGI (reference sequence). Here the CDR3 reads CASSSHGREYNEQFF. Here the CDR3 DNA reads TGTGCCAGCAGTTCCCACGGCAGGGAGTACAATGAGCAGTTCTTC.

This chain links TRBV18 with TRBJ1-5; 7 positions match TRBD1. J was trimmed by 9 bases and V by 3 bases; bases with no gene match: 11. Germline lookup yields CDR1 KGHSH and CDR2 LQKENI. The CDR3 is 15 amino acids. CDR3 bases: TGTGCCAGCTCACCCACAGGGGCCGGGATGGGGCCCCAGCATTTT. This gives the protein CASSPTGAGMGPQHF.

The chain links TRBV4-1 to TRBJ1-4; D is unresolved. The CDR3 spans 13 residues. The V gene's germline CDR1 is MGHRA and CDR2 YSYEKL. Trimming shortened V by 1 base and J by 5 bases, and 5 bases separated the two germline ends. CDR3 coding DNA: TGCGCCAGCAGCCAAGTACAGAATGAAAAACTGTTTTTT. Protein: CASSQVQNEKLFF.

Points on this clone: The same CDR3 is also encoded by other DNA sequences in this sample. This rearrangement joins TRBV6-1 to TRBJ1-5; D is perhaps TRBD1 (6 bases). Trimming removed 5 bases from V and 4 bases from J, with 9 bases in between. CDR1 and CDR2 (germline): MNHNS, SASEGT. The CDR3 sequence is 13 residues long. As DNA, the CDR3 is TGTGCCAGCAGTACTCAGGGGAATCAGCCCCAGCATTTT. This encodes CASSTQGNQPQHF.

This clone was seen more than once but under ten times. The chain is built from TRBV9 and TRBJ2-1; 8 bases align to TRBD1. CDR3 length equals 17 residues. J lost 7 bases, V lost 0 bases, and 12 bases had no gene match. Per germline, CDR1 SGDLS and CDR2 YYNGEE. The CDR3 region is CASSVGSLAGGGNEQFF. Here the CDR3 DNA reads TGTGCCAGCAGCGTAGGTAGTTTGGCAGGGGGCGGAAATGAGCAGTTCTTC.

This chain connects TRBV7-9 to TRBJ2-1, with D maybe TRBD2 (5 bases). The CDR3 is 12 amino acids. Germline CDR1 reads SEHNR; CDR2 reads FQNEAQ (reference sequence). Deletions cut 5 bases from V and 9 bases from J, with 11 bases between. CDR3 region: CASSEDFGEQFF. The DNA for the CDR3 is TGTGCCAGCAGCGAGGACTTCGGTGAGCAGTTCTTC.

This clone counts as medium-sized. The chain carries TRBV27 and TRBJ1-2; a weak D match, TRBD1 (5 bases). The CDR3 extends over 16 amino acids. Trimming pared 4 bases from V and 5 bases from J, leaving 20 bases between. Per the germline V gene, CDR1 is MNHEY and CDR2 is SMNVEV (reference sequence). This CDR3 is CASSSDVSTASYGYTF. The CDR3 DNA reads TGTGCCAGCAGTTCTGATGTTTCGACAGCCTCTTATGGCTACACCTTC.

This sequence joins TRBV20-1 and TRBJ2-3, with D uncertain. The germline V gene has CDR1 DFQATT and CDR2 SNEGSKA (reference sequence). The length of the CDR3 is 11 residues. The V end lost 0 bases, the J end lost 9 bases, and 7 bases lay between the germline ends. This CDR3 reads CSARDRGTQYF. As DNA, the CDR3 is TGCAGTGCTAGAGATCGAGGCACGCAGTATTTT.

The V call is TRBV7-9, the J call TRBJ2-7, with a tentative D call TRBD2 (7 bases). The CDR3 totals 15 residues. The germline CDR1 and CDR2 sequences are SEHNR and FQNEAQ (reference sequence). With 5 bases removed from V and 1 base from J, the gap between germline ends came to 15 bases. CDR3 residues: CASSPWGGESYEQYF. The CDR3 DNA follows: TGTGCCAGCAGCCCGTGGGGGGGCGAGTCCTACGAGCAGTACTTC.

The V and J genes are TRBV6-1 and TRBJ1-1, with D hard to call. Germline V gene data show CDR1 as MNHNS and CDR2 as SASEGT. The germline V and J ends were trimmed by 4 bases and 7 bases, with 10 bases remaining between them. The CDR3 runs 12 residues. In DNA form, the CDR3 reads TGTGCCAGCAGTGGAGACATCAATGAAGCTTTCTTT. Translation gives CASSGDINEAFF.

J is TRBJ1-4 and V is TRBV5-4; D call uncertain. The V gene lost 4 bases and the J gene lost 0 bases, with 10 bases spanning the gap. The CDR3 has 15 residues. The germline CDR1 and CDR2 sequences are SGHNT and YYREEE (reference sequence). CDR3 protein: CASSKTAATNEKLFF. DNA of the CDR3: TGTGCCAGCAGCAAAACTGCCGCAACTAATGAAAAACTGTTTTTT.

This chain joins TRBV6-5 and TRBJ1-6; 9 bases match TRBD1. CDR1 and CDR2 (germline): MNHEY, SVGAGI. This CDR3 region has 16 residues. J lost 0 bases, V lost 4 bases, and 1 base had no gene match. The CDR3 nucleotides read TGTGCCAGCAGTTCGACAGGGGGCTCCTATAATTCACCCCTCCACTTT. Its protein product is CASSSTGGSYNSPLHF.

CDR3 DNA sequence: TGTGCCAGCAGATGTAGGGACAGGGACAGCGAAAAACTGTTTTTT. Residues: CASRCRDRDSEKLFF. This sequence joins TRBV21-1 and TRBJ1-4; TRBD1, the table's D call, was not compared with the DNA. TRBV21-1 is a documented pseudogene. CDR3 size: 15 residues.

This clone ranks as medium-sized. This chain links TRBV4-1 with TRBJ2-1; D might be TRBD2 (5 bases). The V gene lost 4 bases and the J gene lost 3 bases, with 10 bases spanning the gap. Germline lookup yields CDR1 MGHRA and CDR2 YSYEKL. The CDR3 is 14 residues long. For the CDR3, the DNA is TGCGCCAGCAGCCCACTAGAATACTACAATGAGCAGTTCTTC. This codes for CASSPLEYYNEQFF.

The chain links TRBV7-2 to TRBJ1-5, with 7 bases aligning to TRBD1. This CDR3 is built from 16 residues. With 3 bases clipped from V and 7 bases from J, the junction kept 12 bases outside the gene matches. CDR1 is SGHTA, CDR2 FQGNSA, per germline. The DNA of the CDR3 is TGTGCCAGCAGCTTGGGGCTGGCAGGGGGTTTCCAGCCCCAGCATTTT. Its protein is CASSLGLAGGFQPQHF.

The rearrangement links TRBV6-6 to TRBJ2-4; the D gene is possibly TRBD1 (6 bases). CDR3 size: 14 residues. The germline CDR1 and CDR2 sequences are MNHNY and SVGAGI (reference sequence). Trimming removed 3 bases from V and 3 bases from J, with 9 bases in between. CDR3 in DNA: TGTGCCAGCAGTTATGAGGGGGTCAAAAACATTCAGTACTTC. Translated, it gives CASSYEGVKNIQYF.

The chain has TRBV9 and TRBJ2-5, with D possibly being TRBD2 (6 bases). The germline V and J ends were trimmed by 3 bases and 2 bases, with 20 bases remaining between them. This CDR3 is 17 amino acids long. CDR1 and CDR2 from the germline V gene are SGDLS and YYNGEE. CDR3 region: CASSAHGPGTGQETQYF. The CDR3 region has the DNA TGTGCCAGCAGCGCCCACGGCCCCGGGACTGGGCAAGAGACCCAGTACTTC. The entire variable domain, with the rest obtained from reference TRBV9 and TRBJ2-5, is as follows: DSGVTQTPKHLITATGQRVTLRCSPRSGDLSVYWYQQSLDQGLQFLIQYYNGEERAKGNILERFSAQQFPDLHSELNLSSLELGDSALYFCASSAHGPGTGQETQYFGPGTRLLVL.

The rearrangement uses TRBV11-2 and TRBJ1-2, with TRBD1 identical over 12 bases. Germline CDR1 reads SGHAT; CDR2 reads FQNNGV. The CDR3 contains 15 residues. V lost 4 bases and J lost 7; bases outside the gene matches: 7. As DNA, the CDR3 is TGTGCCAGCAGCTACCCGGGACAGGGGGCCGGTGGCTACACCTTC. It translates to CASSYPGQGAGGYTF.

This clone was picked up one time. The V gene is TRBV11-2, the J gene TRBJ2-3; D possibly corresponds to TRBD2 (6 bases). Trimming removed 0 bases at V and 1 base at J, with 14 bases between. The CDR3 is 17 residues long. CDR1 SGHAT and CDR2 FQNNGV come from the germline V gene. The CDR3 DNA reads TGTGCCAGCAGCTTAGATAGCAGGGCGGGGCGCACAGATACGCAGTATTTT. This encodes CASSLDSRAGRTDTQYF.

The chain couples TRBV19 to TRBJ1-6, with 11 bases that match TRBD1. Per germline, CDR1 LNHDA and CDR2 SQIVND (reference sequence). With V trimmed by 5 bases and J by 11 bases, 11 bases remained unmatched. The CDR3 sequence is 16 residues long. This CDR3 is CASSLRKDRGLTPLHF. The CDR3 coding sequence is TGTGCCAGTAGTCTTCGAAAGGACAGGGGGCTCACACCCCTCCACTTT.

CDR3 DNA: TGCGCCAGCAGTGAGTCAACAGGAATGGAGCTGTTTTTT. Encoded protein: CASSESTGMELFF. This chain links TRBV10-1 with TRBJ2-2, with D possibly being TRBD1 (5 bases). Germline CDR1 and CDR2: WNHNN and SYGVQD (reference sequence). Trimming left V 0 bases short and J 10 bases short, with 9 bases between. The CDR3 is made up of 13 amino acids.

This chain links TRBV9 with TRBJ1-5, with D tentatively TRBD1 (6 bases). The V gene's germline CDR1 is SGDLS and CDR2 YYNGEE. The CDR3 totals 15 residues. V lost 4 bases and J lost 2, with 13 bases in between. CDR3 residues: CASSRGAGGNQPQHF. For the CDR3, the DNA is TGTGCCAGCAGCCGGGGGGCAGGGGGCAATCAGCCCCAGCATTTT.

The chain is built from TRBV7-6 and TRBJ2-7; no clear D gene. Germline CDR1 and CDR2: SGHVS and FNYEAQ. Between the trimmed V and J ends, which lost 3 bases and 3 bases, there was a span of 15 bases. The CDR3 is made up of 15 amino acids. This CDR3 is CASSFNRVGFYEQYF. CDR3 in DNA: TGTGCCAGCAGCTTTAACCGAGTGGGGTTCTACGAGCAGTACTTC. The full variable domain, completed using reference TRBV7-6 and TRBJ2-7, is GAGVSQSPRYKVTKRGQDVALRCDPISGHVSLYWYRQALGQGPEFLTYFNYEAQQDKSGLPNDRFSAERPEGSISTLTIQRTEQRDSAMYRCASSFNRVGFYEQYFGPGTRLTVT.

In its sample, this clone was seen once. The gene calls are TRBV6-5 and TRBJ1-5; no reliable D call. The CDR3 has 14 residues. Between the trimmed V and J ends, which lost 2 bases and 0 bases, there was a span of 5 bases. Germline V gene data show CDR1 as MNHEY and CDR2 as SVGAGI. The CDR3 bases are TGTGCCAGCAGTTACGGGTATAGCAATCAGCCCCAGCATTTT. This translates into CASSYGYSNQPQHF.